This T cell receptor beta chain came from a study of cytomegalovirus exposure and HLA in healthy donors. Study details: Early released data comprised some 85 million unique TCRs from HLA-typed donors.

Concerning this clone itself: Its antigen remains unidentified.

Study-level points and caveats: Confirmation was obtained in vitro that three CMV-associated chains are specific for CMV antigens.

PCR involved 60 Vbeta and 13 Jbeta primers. The table came from immunoSEQ multiplex PCR; TCRdb's copy has only in-frame clones and leaves some out. The sample has under 120,000 clones, 74% seen once. J was trimmed by 1 base and V by 6 bases; bases with no gene match: 9. The CDR3 sequence is 16 residues long. Per the germline V gene, CDR1 is MNHEY and CDR2 is SMNVEV (reference sequence). The chain couples TRBV27 to TRBJ2-7, with 10 bases fitting TRBD1. This sequence originates from a man aged 50 to 60 in good health and CMV-seropositive. Sequenced: PBMCs. The CDR3 region is CASRTNPGQGSYEQYF. CDR3 in DNA: TGTGCCAGCAGAACTAACCCGGGACAGGGGTCCTACGAGCAGTACTTC.